The rows below give T cell receptor beta chains drawn from one sample of a study of vaccination and CD4 T cells after COVID-19. Their antigens remain unidentified. TCRdb independently ran MiXCR on the PCR reads; one entry per CDR3 protein. The sample holds about 17,000 distinct CDR3 sequences, roughly 60% seen once. The sequencing input was CD4+ T cells from blood, cultured in vitro. The source of these receptors is a human donor who had recovered from COVID-19. Both conserved end residues are part of each CDR3. A D gene is named only where the DNA matches it firmly. For some rows the clone size is stated as once, few or many, or as a class when expanded; others skip it.

v_call: TRBV7-2
d_call: .
j_call: TRBJ2-2
clone_size: few
cdr3_nt: TGTGCCAGCAGCTGGGTCGGAAACACCGGGGAGCTGTTTTTT
cdr3_aa: CASSWVGNTGELFF

v_call: TRBV5-1
d_call: TRBD1
j_call: TRBJ2-2
clone_size: .
cdr3_nt: TGCGCCAGCAGCTTTGGCAGGGGGCTCAGCGGGGAGCTGTTTTTT
cdr3_aa: CASSFGRGLSGELFF

v_call: TRBV6-1
d_call: .
j_call: TRBJ1-1
clone_size: .
cdr3_nt: TGTGCCAGCAGTCGGGACACCGAGGGTTCTTTCTTT
cdr3_aa: CASSRDTEGSFF

v_call: TRBV7-2
d_call: .
j_call: TRBJ1-1
clone_size: .
cdr3_nt: TGTGCCAGCAGCCTCTCCAGGGGATGGGACACTGAAGCTTTCTTT
cdr3_aa: CASSLSRGWDTEAFF

v_call: TRBV20-1
d_call: .
j_call: TRBJ2-2
clone_size: few
cdr3_nt: TGCAGTGCCCTACGGGACACCGGGGAGCTGTTTTTT
cdr3_aa: CSALRDTGELFF

v_call: TRBV23-1
d_call: TRBD1
j_call: TRBJ1-3
clone_size: .
cdr3_nt: TGCGCCAGCAGCCACTGGCTCCCACAGGGGGGTGGAAACACCATATATTTT
cdr3_aa: CASSHWLPQGGGNTIYF

v_call: TRBV7-2
d_call: .
j_call: TRBJ1-3
clone_size: .
cdr3_nt: TGTGCCAGCAGCTTAGACGGGCCTTTGGGATCCTCTGGAAACACCATATATTTT
cdr3_aa: CASSLDGPLGSSGNTIYF

v_call: TRBV6-1
d_call: TRBD1
j_call: TRBJ2-3
clone_size: .
cdr3_nt: TGTGCCAGCAGAAAATCTACAGGGGGCAACGAACGAGATACGCAGTATTTT
cdr3_aa: CASRKSTGGNERDTQYF

v_call: TRBV29-1
d_call: .
j_call: TRBJ1-2
clone_size: .
cdr3_nt: TGCAGCGTTGAGACTCAGAACTATGGCTACACCTTC
cdr3_aa: CSVETQNYGYTF

v_call: TRBV20-1
d_call: .
j_call: TRBJ2-2
clone_size: .
cdr3_nt: TGCAGTGCTAGAGATGGGACTGCGGGTGGGCTGTTTTTT
cdr3_aa: CSARDGTAGGLFF

v_call: TRBV6-5
d_call: .
j_call: TRBJ2-1
clone_size: .
cdr3_nt: TGTGCCAGCAGTTACTCGAATCCGCGAGGAATATACAATGAGCAGTTCTTC
cdr3_aa: CASSYSNPRGIYNEQFF

v_call: TRBV12-3/TRBV12-4
d_call: .
j_call: TRBJ1-6
clone_size: .
cdr3_nt: TGTGCCAGCAGTTTAGGGGTCCAGGCCGCACCCCTCCACTTT
cdr3_aa: CASSLGVQAAPLHF

v_call: TRBV19
d_call: .
j_call: TRBJ1-5
clone_size: once
cdr3_nt: TGTGCCAGTGGCGTCACTGGGTATAGCAATCAGCCCCAGCATTTT
cdr3_aa: CASGVTGYSNQPQHF

v_call: TRBV24-1
d_call: .
j_call: TRBJ2-5
clone_size: few
cdr3_nt: TGTGCCACCAGTGATGACCTCGTTGAGACCCAGTACTTC
cdr3_aa: CATSDDLVETQYF

v_call: TRBV5-1
d_call: TRBD1
j_call: TRBJ2-7
clone_size: .
cdr3_nt: TGCGCCAGCAGAAAGACAGGGGCAACAAGGGTGAACTACGAGCAGTACTTC
cdr3_aa: CASRKTGATRVNYEQYF

v_call: TRBV10-2
d_call: .
j_call: TRBJ1-1
clone_size: few
cdr3_nt: TGCGCCAGCAGACAACAGGCTGGGGACACTGAAGCTTTCTTT
cdr3_aa: CASRQQAGDTEAFF

v_call: TRBV6-2/TRBV6-3
d_call: .
j_call: TRBJ2-3
clone_size: .
cdr3_nt: TGTGCCAGCAGTGAGCTCTCCAGGGGCCCAGATACGCAGTATTTT
cdr3_aa: CASSELSRGPDTQYF

v_call: TRBV6-1
d_call: .
j_call: TRBJ1-1
clone_size: .
cdr3_nt: TGTGCCAGCAGTGAATGGAGTGTGAACACTGAAGCTTTCTTT
cdr3_aa: CASSEWSVNTEAFF

v_call: TRBV19
d_call: .
j_call: TRBJ1-5
clone_size: few
cdr3_nt: TGTGCCAGTAGTATTCTGGATAGCAATCAGCCCCAGCATTTT
cdr3_aa: CASSILDSNQPQHF

v_call: TRBV20-1
d_call: .
j_call: TRBJ1-2
clone_size: .
cdr3_nt: TGCAGTGCTAGAGTCCCGTCAGGAAATTCTGGCTACACCTTC
cdr3_aa: CSARVPSGNSGYTF

v_call: TRBV6-1
d_call: .
j_call: TRBJ1-5
clone_size: few
cdr3_nt: TGTGCCAGCAGCCAGACCAATCAGCCCCAGCATTTT
cdr3_aa: CASSQTNQPQHF

v_call: TRBV7-9
d_call: .
j_call: TRBJ2-3
clone_size: .
cdr3_nt: TGTGCCAGCAGCCTTGACCCTGATATACTCACAGATACGCAGTATTTT
cdr3_aa: CASSLDPDILTDTQYF

v_call: TRBV19
d_call: TRBD1
j_call: TRBJ1-2
clone_size: .
cdr3_nt: TGTGCCAGTAGTAATCAGGGGGAAGACTATGGCTACACCTTC
cdr3_aa: CASSNQGEDYGYTF

v_call: TRBV6-1
d_call: .
j_call: TRBJ2-7
clone_size: .
cdr3_nt: TGTGCCAGCAGTGACGGCCAGCGAAGCTCCTACGAGCAGTACTTC
cdr3_aa: CASSDGQRSSYEQYF

v_call: TRBV2
d_call: .
j_call: TRBJ1-5
clone_size: .
cdr3_nt: TGTGCCAGCAGTGAAACTGGGGGCGGTATTCGGCCCCAGCATTTT
cdr3_aa: CASSETGGGIRPQHF

v_call: TRBV6-5
d_call: .
j_call: TRBJ2-4
clone_size: few
cdr3_nt: TGTGCCAGCAGTTCCCGGGGCAAAAACATTCAGTACTTC
cdr3_aa: CASSSRGKNIQYF

v_call: TRBV12-3/TRBV12-4
d_call: .
j_call: TRBJ1-5
clone_size: large
cdr3_nt: TGTGCCAGCAGTTTGGGCAGGATTCAGCCCCAGCATTTT
cdr3_aa: CASSLGRIQPQHF

v_call: TRBV19
d_call: .
j_call: TRBJ1-1
clone_size: .
cdr3_nt: TGTGCCAGTAACCAAGGGGAGGGGGGCAGTGAAGCTTTCTTT
cdr3_aa: CASNQGEGGSEAFF

v_call: TRBV30
d_call: .
j_call: TRBJ1-3
clone_size: .
cdr3_nt: TGTGCCTGGAGACTTGGGGGAAACACCATATATTTT
cdr3_aa: CAWRLGGNTIYF